These 18 T cell receptor beta chains share one sample of origin, sequenced in a study of blood T cell repertoires in COVID-19. Assay used: immunoSEQ multiplex PCR; TCRdb lists only in-frame clones, some missing. The sample comprises 190,000 or so clones, 86% of which are singletons, and over 7.5% rests with the top ten. The specimen was PBMCs or T cells enriched from blood (not recorded which). The receptors derive from a woman aged 25-40 years who had recovered from COVID-19.

This clone was found once. The chain joins TRBV4-1 to TRBJ2-7; D not resolved. Trimming removed 4 bases at V and 3 bases at J, with 16 bases between. The CDR3 spans 15 residues. Germline V gene data show CDR1 as MGHRA and CDR2 as YSYEKL. CDR3 amino acids: CASSLSLLPGYEQYF. DNA for the CDR3: TGCGCCAGCAGCCTCTCTTTGCTCCCAGGCTACGAGCAGTACTTC.

This clone showed up just a few times. V is TRBV12-2 and J is TRBJ2-1; no check of the table's D call, TRBD2, against the DNA was made. TRBV12-2 is shown as a pseudogene. The CDR3 spans 15 residues. The CDR3 is CASRSGTSSYNEQFF. In nucleotides, the CDR3 is TGTGCAAGTCGCTCCGGGACTTCTTCCTACAATGAGCAGTTCTTC.

The genes are TRBV7-9 and TRBJ2-5; D is perhaps TRBD1 (6 bases). Germline CDR1 reads SEHNR; CDR2 reads FQNEAQ (reference sequence). With 2 bases removed from V and 4 bases from J, the gap between germline ends came to 14 bases. The CDR3 has 15 amino acids. For the CDR3, the DNA is TGTGCCAGCAGCTTATTTGTGACAGGTCGAGAGACCCAGTACTTC. This gives the protein CASSLFVTGRETQYF.

A single count supports this clone. This chain links TRBV4-2 with TRBJ2-5, with D possibly matching TRBD2 (5 bases). Germline V gene sequence: CDR1 LGHNA, CDR2 YNFKEQ. V was trimmed by 5 bases and J by 2 bases, leaving 12 bases between them. CDR3 length equals 14 residues. The CDR3 DNA sequence: TGTGCCAGCAGCAACCGGGATCGTCAAGAGACCCAGTACTTC. This translates into CASSNRDRQETQYF.

The chain employs TRBV7-2 and TRBJ2-7; a weak D match, TRBD2 (6 bases). The V gene lost 3 bases and the J gene lost 7 bases, with 19 bases spanning the gap. In germline, CDR1 is SGHTA, CDR2 FQGNSA. The CDR3 totals 15 residues. CDR3 coding DNA: TGTGCCAGCAGCTTCTCACCGGGGGTCCTTGGGGAGCAGTACTTC. Its protein product is CASSFSPGVLGEQYF.

The chain has TRBV19 and TRBJ1-1, with TRBD1 as a possible D gene (6 bases). Germline V gene lookup returns CDR1 LNHDA and CDR2 SQIVND (reference sequence). V lost 5 bases to trimming and J lost 0 bases, with 25 bases between them. This CDR3 contains 19 residues. The DNA of the CDR3 is TGTGCCAGTAGTCTCACCGCGGGGCGGGGGGCCATCATGAACACTGAAGCTTTCTTT. Protein sequence: CASSLTAGRGAIMNTEAFF.

This clone has just a few counts. V usage is TRBV29-1 and J usage is TRBJ2-7; 10 bases map to TRBD2. The V gene's germline CDR1 is SQVTM and CDR2 ANQGSEA. V lost 4 bases and J lost 1; bases outside the gene matches: 10. This CDR3 has 16 residues. The DNA of the CDR3 is TGCAGCGTTGCTGGTCTAGCGGGAGTTGCGTCCTACGAGCAGTACTTC. Protein product: CSVAGLAGVASYEQYF.

This CDR3 is CASKEREGETQYF. In DNA, the CDR3 is TGTGCCAGCAAGGAGCGGGAGGGAGAGACCCAGTACTTC. V is TRBV6-4 and J is TRBJ2-5; 10 nucleotides line up with TRBD2. The CDR3 sequence is 13 residues long. CDR1 and CDR2 (germline): MRHNA, SNTAGT. J gave up 4 bases and V 7 bases, and 3 bases lay outside the gene matches.

In DNA, the CDR3 is TGTGCCATCAGTCCAGGTTACCAAGAGACCCAGTACTTC. This sequence encodes CAISPGYQETQYF. This sequence joins TRBV10-3 and TRBJ2-5; D ambiguous. The CDR3 is 13 residues long. The V end lost 5 bases, the J end lost 0 bases, and 7 bases lay between the germline ends. Looked up from germline, CDR1 is ENHRY and CDR2 is SYGVKD.

The chain carries TRBV29-1 and TRBJ2-1, with D possibly matching TRBD2 (5 bases). The V end lost 5 bases, the J end lost 5 bases, and 19 bases lay between the germline ends. This CDR3 region has 15 residues. In germline, CDR1 is SQVTM, CDR2 ANQGSEA. In DNA, the CDR3 is TGCAGCGTTATTTATTGGGGTAGCGCCGACAATGAGCAGTTCTTC. It encodes CSVIYWGSADNEQFF.

The rearrangement links TRBV2 to TRBJ1-1, with 8 bases that match TRBD1. The V gene's germline CDR1 is SNHLY and CDR2 FYNNEI. V trimming: 7 bases; J trimming: 8 bases; junction bases outside the gene matches: 6. The CDR3 runs to 12 residues. The CDR3 reads CASIGQGGEAFF. The CDR3 coding sequence is TGTGCCAGCATTGGACAGGGAGGAGAAGCTTTCTTT.

V is TRBV13 and J is TRBJ2-7; D possibly corresponds to TRBD2 (5 bases). The CDR3 is 12 residues long. In germline, CDR1 is PRHDT, CDR2 FYEKMQ (reference sequence). V was trimmed by 4 bases and J by 3 bases, leaving 7 bases between them. For the CDR3, the DNA is TGTGCCAGCAGCTCCCGGGACTACGAGCAGTACTTC. Translation gives CASSSRDYEQYF.

This chain joins TRBV19 and TRBJ2-6, with D tentatively TRBD2 (5 bases). The ends were cut back, 3 bases at V and 0 bases at J, with 6 bases in the middle. Germline CDR1 is LNHDA and CDR2 is SQIVND (reference sequence). The CDR3 contains 15 residues. This CDR3 reads CASSMGSSGANVLTF. CDR3 nucleotide sequence: TGTGCCAGTAGTATGGGGAGCTCTGGGGCCAACGTCCTGACTTTC.

The gene calls are TRBV28 and TRBJ2-7, with D possibly matching TRBD2 (5 bases). With 1 base removed from V and 2 bases from J, the gap between germline ends came to 9 bases. The CDR3 spans 14 residues. The germline CDR1 and CDR2 sequences are MDHEN and SYDVKM. CDR3: CASSLSGTPYEQYF. CDR3 DNA: TGTGCCAGCAGTTTATCGGGAACACCCTACGAGCAGTACTTC.

V gene TRBV27 combines with J gene TRBJ2-1; 8 bases align to TRBD2. This CDR3 spans 16 amino acids. In germline, CDR1 is MNHEY, CDR2 SMNVEV (reference sequence). The V gene end was trimmed by 3 bases and the J gene end by 3 bases; junction bases not matched to a gene: 7. This chain's CDR3 is CASSFFAGGLYNEQFF. CDR3 DNA: TGTGCCAGCAGTTTTTTTGCGGGAGGCCTCTACAATGAGCAGTTCTTC.

This chain links TRBV5-4 with TRBJ1-6; D is undetermined. V was cut by 3 bases and J by 2 bases, with 9 bases left in between. The CDR3 consists of 15 residues. Germline V gives CDR1 SGHNT, CDR2 YYREEE (reference sequence). The CDR3 coding sequence is TGTGCCAGCAGCTCCCCCGGGACCTATAATTCACCCCTCCACTTT. Translated, it gives CASSSPGTYNSPLHF.

As regards this clone: Other DNA sequences in the sample encode the same CDR3. The chain couples TRBV25-1 to TRBJ2-7; a possible D gene is TRBD1 (6 bases). Germline loops: CDR1 MGHDK, CDR2 SYGVNS. V lost 6 bases to trimming and J lost 0 bases, with 6 bases between them. The CDR3 is made up of 12 amino acids. CDR3 sequence: CASRTGSYEQYF. The CDR3 DNA is TGTGCCAGCAGGACAGGCTCCTACGAGCAGTACTTC.

J is TRBJ2-7 and V is TRBV3-1 (or the pseudogene TRBV3-2); 10 nucleotides align to TRBD1. The CDR3 is made up of 17 amino acids. CDR1 LGHDT and CDR2 YNNKEL come from the germline V gene (reference sequence). V lost 0 bases to trimming and J lost 3 bases; unmatched junction nucleotides: 8. For the CDR3, the DNA is TGTGCCAGCAGCCAAGACAAAACCGGGACAGGGGACTACGAGCAGTACTTC. Translating gives CASSQDKTGTGDYEQYF.